This entry concerns a single T cell receptor (beta chain). The CDR3 has 15 amino acids. V was trimmed by 8 bases and J by 0 bases, leaving 14 bases between them. Germline V gene data show CDR1 as KGHSH and CDR2 as LQKENI. This sample is part of a study of technical replicates of blood from a few donors. Repertoires were generated with immunoSEQ multiplex PCR, while TCRdb's copy carries only in-frame clones and drops some. The sample shows approximately 75,000 clones, about 97% of them seen only once. V is TRBV18 and J is TRBJ1-5, with D tentatively TRBD1 (6 bases). This clonotype was sampled from a human donor in good health. The sample comprised T cells isolated from PBMCs. For the CDR3, the DNA is TGTGCCAGCACGGGAGGGGGTTATAGCAATCAGCCCCAGCATTTT. It specifies CASTGGGYSNQPQHF. The full variable domain, rest sourced from reference TRBV18 and TRBJ1-5, is NAGVMQNPRHLVRRRGQEARLRCSPMKGHSHVYWYRQLPEEGLKFMVYLQKENIIDESGMPKERFSAEFPKEGPSILRIQQVVRGDSAAYFCASTGGGYSNQPQHFGDGTRLSIL.